The 13 T cell receptor beta chains below all came from one sample that was sequenced in a study of blood T cell repertoires in COVID-19. Sequencing used immunoSEQ multiplex PCR; TCRdb keeps in-frame clones, though not all of them. The sample yields approximately 440,000 clones, about nine tenths seen once. The specimen sequenced was PBMCs or T cells enriched from blood (not recorded which). These receptors came from a woman under 30 who had recovered from COVID-19.

The chain has TRBV5-6 and TRBJ1-2, with TRBD1 matching over 10 bases. The trim removed 2 bases at V and 7 bases at J, leaving 2 bases unmatched. CDR1 is SGHDT and CDR2 is YYEEEE in the germline V gene. The CDR3 is 13 residues long. Here the CDR3 DNA reads TGTGCCAGCAGCTTAGGGACAGGGGCTGGCTACACCTTC. This encodes CASSLGTGAGYTF.

The chain joins TRBV24-1 to TRBJ2-7, with 9 bases aligning to TRBD1. CDR1 and CDR2 (germline): KGHDR, SFDVKD. The CDR3 has 15 residues. V was pared by 2 bases and J by 3 bases, with 4 bases of the junction left unmatched. The chain's CDR3 is CATSDSGQGDYEQYF. DNA for the CDR3: TGTGCCACCAGTGATTCGGGACAGGGTGACTACGAGCAGTACTTC.

CDR3 amino acids: CAWSRGMNEQYF. CDR3 sequence (DNA): TGTGCCTGGAGTAGGGGGATGAACGAGCAGTACTTC. The chain has TRBV30 and TRBJ2-7; possibly TRBD1 for D (6 bases). This CDR3 has 12 residues. Germline V gene lookup returns CDR1 GTSNPN and CDR2 SVGIG (reference sequence). Trimming stripped 2 bases from V and 5 bases from J, with 10 bases between. Supplemented by reference TRBV30 and TRBJ2-7, the full variable domain reads SQTIHQWPATLVQPVGSPLSLECTVEGTSNPNLYWYRQAAGRGLQLLFYSVGIGQISSEVPQNLSASRPQDRQFILSSKKLLLSDSGFYLCAWSRGMNEQYFGPGTRLTVT.

The CDR3 DNA is TGTGCCTGGAGTCGCGGCGGTAGCTCCTACGAGCAGTACTTC. Protein product: CAWSRGGSSYEQYF. V usage is TRBV30 and J usage is TRBJ2-7; D remains unclear. This CDR3 is 14 amino acids long. The V and J ends lost 2 bases and 0 bases respectively, with 11 bases between them. CDR1 is GTSNPN, CDR2 SVGIG, per germline (reference sequence).

The CDR3 DNA follows: TGTGCCAGCAGCTCTAGCGGACAGGGAGGTGAAAAACTGTTTTTT. Translation: CASSSSGQGGEKLFF. The V gene is TRBV6-5, the J gene TRBJ1-4, with 8 bases matching TRBD1. Unmatched junction bases numbered 10, after V lost 6 bases and J lost 7 bases. Germline V gene lookup returns CDR1 MNHEY and CDR2 SVGAGI. CDR3 length: 15 amino acids.

This sequence joins TRBV2 and TRBJ1-2; perhaps TRBD1 as D (5 bases). Trimming cost V 6 bases and J 3 bases, with 17 bases left between them. CDR3 size: 15 residues. Germline V lookup: CDR1 SNHLY, CDR2 FYNNEI. The CDR3 spells CASRRPGGADYGYTF. The CDR3 coding sequence is TGTGCCAGCAGACGACCTGGTGGGGCAGACTATGGCTACACCTTC.

The chain combines TRBV19 with TRBJ2-3; TRBD2 matches at 10 bases. The CDR3 loop spans 15 amino acids. From germline, CDR1 is LNHDA and CDR2 SQIVND (reference sequence). The V and J ends lost 6 bases and 6 bases, in that order; junction bases with no gene match: 9. CDR3 sequence reads: CASRDLAGARDTQYF. As DNA, the CDR3 is TGTGCCAGTAGGGACCTAGCGGGGGCCAGGGATACGCAGTATTTT.

This chain joins TRBV5-6 and TRBJ1-5; D possibly corresponds to TRBD1 (5 bases). The V end was cut by 3 bases, the J end by 3 bases, with 10 bases between. The germline V gene encodes CDR1 SGHDT and CDR2 YYEEEE. The CDR3 loop spans 14 amino acids. CDR3 protein: CASSSGHPNQPQHF. In DNA form, the CDR3 reads TGTGCCAGCAGCTCCGGACATCCCAATCAGCCCCAGCATTTT.

This chain connects TRBV9 to TRBJ2-1; a possible D gene is TRBD1 (5 bases). This CDR3 contains 13 residues. V dropped 3 bases and J dropped 5 bases, with 9 bases sitting between them. Germline CDR1 reads SGDLS; CDR2 reads YYNGEE. CDR3: CASSATVDNEQFF. As DNA, the CDR3 is TGTGCCAGCAGCGCGACAGTAGACAATGAGCAGTTCTTC.

V usage is TRBV7-9 and J usage is TRBJ1-3; no definite D call. The germline V gene has CDR1 SEHNR and CDR2 FQNEAQ (reference sequence). The CDR3 totals 15 residues. The V and J ends lost 3 bases and 2 bases respectively, with 11 bases between them. Here the CDR3 reads CASSLGQTTGNTIYF. The CDR3 region has the DNA TGTGCCAGCAGCTTGGGCCAGACTACTGGAAACACCATATATTTT. The variable domain in full, with the rest retrieved from reference TRBV7-9 and TRBJ1-3, is DTGVSQNPRHKITKRGQNVTFRCDPISEHNRLYWYRQTLGQGPEFLTYFQNEAQLEKSRLLSDRFSAERPKGSFSTLEIQRTEQGDSAMYLCASSLGQTTGNTIYFGEGSWLTVV.

V gene TRBV9 combines with J gene TRBJ1-2; D gene uncertain. The V gene's germline CDR1 is SGDLS and CDR2 YYNGEE. Trimming shortened V by 1 base and J by 5 bases, and 9 bases separated the two germline ends. The CDR3 runs 13 residues. The DNA for the CDR3 is TGTGCCAGCAGCGTACGGGGTGCATATGGCTACACCTTC. It yields the protein CASSVRGAYGYTF.

The chain joins TRBV11-2 to TRBJ1-6; D is unclear. The germline V and J ends were trimmed by 1 base and 8 bases, with 6 bases remaining between them. Germline CDR1 SGHAT, CDR2 FQNNGV. The CDR3 length is 13 residues. In DNA form, the CDR3 reads TGTGCCAGCAGCTTAGTGAGTGATTCACCCCTCCACTTT. It translates to CASSLVSDSPLHF.

The rearrangement links TRBV19 to TRBJ1-4; weak D call: TRBD1 (5 bases). This CDR3 region has 13 residues. Trimming stripped 3 bases from V and 6 bases from J, with 8 bases between. Germline V lookup: CDR1 LNHDA, CDR2 SQIVND (reference sequence). The CDR3 nucleotides read TGTGCCAGTAGTATGGCAGGGTATGAAAAACTGTTTTTT. It translates to CASSMAGYEKLFF.